This TCR beta chain was sequenced during a study of shared clonotypes between healthy human individuals. Study-level findings and limits: Rarefaction demonstrated incomplete sorted-subset sequencing despite large depth. Estimated clonotype richness was generally higher in naive than memory subsets.

Details on this clone: Its target is unknown.

Naive CD8 cells lacked CD45RO, underwent positive selection for CCR7 and left out terminally differentiated effector memory CD45RA+ cells. The table came from immunoSEQ multiplex PCR; TCRdb's copy has only in-frame clones and leaves some out. The sample shows about 590,000 clones, about 95% of them seen only once. V lost 0 bases and J lost 8, with 2 bases in between. The CDR3 sequence is 11 residues long. Germline V gene data show CDR1 as ENHRY and CDR2 as SYGVKD. Sequencing was carried out using naive CD8+ T cells sorted from blood. This sequence was found in a woman under 40 in good health. This sequence joins TRBV10-3 and TRBJ2-1; D is unresolved. This chain's CDR3 is CAISESDEQFF. The CDR3 region has the DNA TGTGCCATCAGTGAGTCTGATGAGCAGTTCTTC.